This T cell receptor (beta chain) was sequenced during a study of T-cell memory formation after mild COVID-19. Sample barcodes and UMIs were carried by the TCR alpha and TCR beta cDNA libraries that 5'RACE generated with constant-segment primers. One entry per CDR3 protein results from TCRdb running MiXCR on the 5' RACE reads. This sample yields 400,000 to 500,000 distinct CDR3 sequences, of which more than 20% are seen a single time; around 9.5% belongs to the top ten. The source of this sequence is an adult woman who had mild COVID-19 (a few samples of this study predate the infection). Cell type and time point are not known. The sequencing sample was made of PBMCs or a T cell subset sorted from them (not recorded which).

DNA of the CDR3: TGCAGTGCTAGAAGGGACACCTTCTCTGGGGCCAACGTCCTGACTTTC. This codes for CSARRDTFSGANVLTF. The chain uses TRBV20-1 and TRBJ2-6, with D possibly matching TRBD1 (6 bases). The CDR3 spans 16 residues. V lost 2 bases to trimming and J lost 0 bases, with 11 bases between them. Per the germline V gene, CDR1 is DFQATT and CDR2 is SNEGSKA (reference sequence).